The T cell receptor (beta chain) described here comes from a study of blood T cell repertoires in COVID-19. Overall study context: The origin of the acute and convalescent COVID-19 samples was the United States, Italy and Spain. PBMCs, B-cell-depleted T cells, or T cells were the source of the cDNA or gDNA that made up the material.

Original methodology: Amplification of reference gene primers was used by the study to estimate nucleated cell counts. Profiled with immunoSEQ multiplex PCR; TCRdb holds only in-frame clones, not every one. V and J calls and clone size are as listed in that table; D and trimming were resolved from the DNA. Seen here are approximately 450,000 clones, approximately 90% observed once, and the top ten hold approximately 4.3%. The TCR was taken from a woman aged 25 to 45 with acute or convalescent COVID-19. The sequencing input was peripheral blood.

CDR3 sequence: CASSLGDRGTSPLHF. In DNA form, the CDR3 reads TGTGCCAGCAGCCTCGGGGACAGGGGAACTTCACCCCTCCACTTT. V usage is TRBV4-2 and J usage is TRBJ1-6, with 10 nucleotides matching TRBD1. Germline V gene lookup returns CDR1 LGHNA and CDR2 YNFKEQ. With V trimmed by 4 bases and J by 9 bases, 6 bases remained unmatched. CDR3 length: 15 residues.